Listed below are T cell receptor beta chains from one sample, sequenced in a study of tumor-infiltrating lymphocytes in primary liver carcinoma. In TCRdb, the multiplex PCR reads were re-called with MiXCR into one record per CDR3 protein. Of 70,000 to 85,000 distinct CDR3 sequences listed, 71% were seen once; the top ten hold about an eighth. Sequencing was carried out using liver tumor tissue from sampling region 4. The origin of the receptors is a woman aged 60-70 years with primary liver carcinoma and hepatitis B virus infection. Both conserved end residues are part of each CDR3. A D gene is named only where the DNA matches it firmly. Only part of the rows carry a size: once, few, many, or a class if the clone is expanded.

TRBV5-6	-	TRBJ2-4	-	TGTGCCAGCAGCATCCTAGCTCTAGGCAAAAACATTCGATACTTC	CASSILALGKNIRYF
TRBV11-2	-	TRBJ2-3	-	TGTGCCAGCAACTTAGGGGGACTAACGTACACGCCAGATACGCTGTATTTT	CASNLGGLTYTPDTLYF
TRBV29-1	-	TRBJ2-3	-	TGCAGCGACGCTAGTGGTAGCACAGATACGCTGTATTTT	CSDASGSTDTLYF
TRBV12-3/TRBV12-4	TRBD1	TRBJ2-1	-	TGTGCCAGCAGCTTACAGGGGTACATAGAGCAGTTCTTC	CASSLQGYIEQFF
TRBV7-9	-	TRBJ2-3	many	TGTGCCAGCAGCTTAGCGGGAGCAGATACGCAGTATTTT	CASSLAGADTQYF
TRBV6-1	TRBD1	TRBJ1-1	-	TGTGCCGGCAGTGTCGGAGACAGGGTGAGCACTGAAGCTTTCTTT	CAGSVGDRVSTEAFF
TRBV11-2	TRBD2	TRBJ2-1	-	TGTGCCAGCAGCTATGGAACTAGCGGGGAATACAATGAGCAGTTCTTC	CASSYGTSGEYNEQFF
TRBV7-3	TRBD2	TRBJ2-7	once	TGTGCCAGCACCTCTGGCGGGAGATACGAGCAGTACTTC	CASTSGGRYEQYF
TRBV6-1	TRBD1	TRBJ1-6	few	TGTGCCAGCAGCACCGGGACAGACAATTCACCCTACCACTTT	CASSTGTDNSPYHF
TRBV12-3/TRBV12-4	TRBD1	TRBJ1-2	once	TGCGCCAGCAGTTTAGTGGACAGGGGATTAAATGACTACACCTTC	CASSLVDRGLNDYTF
TRBV11-2	TRBD2	TRBJ2-1	-	TGTGCCAGCAGCTTGCGACTAGCGATGGACAATGAGCAGTTCTTC	CASSLRLAMDNEQFF
TRBV12-3/TRBV12-4	-	TRBJ2-1	-	TGTGCAAGCAGTTTAAGGAGGGCGGGCCACAATGAGCTGTTCTTC	CASSLRRAGHNELFF
TRBV10-3	-	TRBJ2-1	-	TGTGTTATCAGTGAGGGAAATAGCGGTCCTGGACAGTTCTTC	CVISEGNSGPGQFF
TRBV29-1	-	TRBJ2-3	few	TGCAGCATTGAAGAGGCCAGGGGGGCAGATACGCAGTATTTT	CSIEEARGADTQYF
TRBV9	TRBD2	TRBJ2-1	-	TGTGCCAGCAGCGTAGACACCGGTGTTCGCGGGAGTCGGTACATTGAGCAGTTCTTC	CASSVDTGVRGSRYIEQFF
TRBV6-1	TRBD2	TRBJ2-5	-	TGTGCCAGCACTGGGCTAGCGGGTTCCCAAGAGACCCAGTACTTC	CASTGLAGSQETQYF
TRBV6-5	TRBD1	TRBJ1-2	-	TGTGCCAGCAGGGGACAGGGCGTCTATGGCAACATCTTC	CASRGQGVYGNIF
TRBV7-9	-	TRBJ2-3	few	TGTGCCAGCAGCTTATTCTTTAGCGTCCCCCCCACAGATACGCAGTGTTTT	CASSLFFSVPPTDTQCF
TRBV24-1	-	TRBJ2-5	-	TGTGCCACCAGTGCGAACCAAGAGACCCAGTACTTC	CATSANQETQYF
TRBV6-5	TRBD2	TRBJ2-3	many	TGTGCCAGCGGTAATGCGGGAGCAACAGATACGCAGTATTTT	CASGNAGATDTQYF
TRBV11-2	-	TRBJ2-3	once	TGTGCCAGCAGCCTAGATTGTGGAGATACGCAGTATTTT	CASSLDCGDTQYF
TRBV12-5	TRBD2	TRBJ2-7	-	TGTGCTAGTGGTCTCATTCCCCTAGGCGGGGGTTCCTACGAGCAGTACTTC	CASGLIPLGGGSYEQYF
TRBV12-3/TRBV12-4	TRBD2	TRBJ2-1	-	TGTGCCAGCAATTTAGCGGAGACTAGCGGGAATGAGCAGTTCTTC	CASNLAETSGNEQFF
TRBV10-3	TRBD2	TRBJ2-7	-	TGTGCCACCAGTGAGAGTGGGAGGGCCTATGAGCAGTACTTC	CATSESGRAYEQYF
TRBV4-2	-	TRBJ2-1	-	TGTGCCGGCAGCCAAGCCGACCGGGGGCCCCGGGGTGAGCAGTTCTTC	CAGSQADRGPRGEQFF
TRBV11-2	TRBD2	TRBJ2-5	-	TGCGCCTGCGGCTTCGGGCCAGCGGCTAGCGGGAAGGAGACCCAGTACTTC	CACGFGPAASGKETQYF
TRBV6-6	-	TRBJ2-3	many	TGTGCCAGCAGTTTGGGCACAGATACGCAGTATTTT	CASSLGTDTQYF
TRBV4-2	-	TRBJ2-1	-	TGTGCCAACAGCCAAGATGGTGTTCCCCACCCCTACAATGGGCACTTCTTC	CANSQDGVPHPYNGHFF
TRBV18	-	TRBJ1-1	-	TGTGCCAGCTCACCACGGACTGGGGAAGGCACTGAAGCTTTCTTT	CASSPRTGEGTEAFF
TRBV6-2/TRBV6-3	-	TRBJ1-5	many	TGTGCCAGCAGTTATAAGGGCAATCAGCCCCAGCATTTT	CASSYKGNQPQHF
TRBV11-2	-	TRBJ2-3	-	TGTGCCAGCAACCTTAGAAATACGCAGTATTTT	CASNLRNTQYF
TRBV28	-	TRBJ1-4	many	TGTGCCACGACCGCGGGGGTAGGAGGGACTAATGAAAAACTGTTTTTT	CATTAGVGGTNEKLFF
TRBV12-3/TRBV12-4	-	TRBJ1-5	-	TGTGCCATCAGTTTACAAGGGGCGCGGTGGGAGCCCAAGCATTTT	CAISLQGARWEPKHF
TRBV11-2	TRBD2	TRBJ2-1	-	TGTGTCAGCAGCCCCGGGCTAGCGGGTGATTACAATGAGCAGCTCTTC	CVSSPGLAGDYNEQLF
TRBV5-1	-	TRBJ1-4	many	TGCGCCAGCAGCTTGGGAACATTACAGGGCCGGAATGAAAAACTGTTTTTT	CASSLGTLQGRNEKLFF
TRBV11-2	-	TRBJ2-3	-	TGTGCCAGCAGCTTAACAAAGGGGAGAAGGAGCACAGATACGCGGTATTTT	CASSLTKGRRSTDTRYF
TRBV14	TRBD2	TRBJ2-7	-	TGTGCCAGCAGCCAAGATGGGACTAGCGGGAGGCAGCACTACTTC	CASSQDGTSGRQHYF
TRBV7-6	TRBD1	TRBJ2-7	-	TGTGCCAGCAGCCCCCGGGACAGTTCCTACGAGCAGTACTTC	CASSPRDSSYEQYF
TRBV5-4	-	TRBJ2-7	many	TGTGCCAGCAGCTTGGGGGCAGGGGGGTACGAGCAGTACTTC	CASSLGAGGYEQYF
TRBV5-1	-	TRBJ2-3	-	TGCGCCAGCAGCTTCACCTTTAGGGATGTTAGGCCAGATACTCAGTATTTT	CASSFTFRDVRPDTQYF
TRBV28	-	TRBJ2-3	many	TGTGCCAGCAGTCCAGAGTGGGATACGCAGTATTTT	CASSPEWDTQYF